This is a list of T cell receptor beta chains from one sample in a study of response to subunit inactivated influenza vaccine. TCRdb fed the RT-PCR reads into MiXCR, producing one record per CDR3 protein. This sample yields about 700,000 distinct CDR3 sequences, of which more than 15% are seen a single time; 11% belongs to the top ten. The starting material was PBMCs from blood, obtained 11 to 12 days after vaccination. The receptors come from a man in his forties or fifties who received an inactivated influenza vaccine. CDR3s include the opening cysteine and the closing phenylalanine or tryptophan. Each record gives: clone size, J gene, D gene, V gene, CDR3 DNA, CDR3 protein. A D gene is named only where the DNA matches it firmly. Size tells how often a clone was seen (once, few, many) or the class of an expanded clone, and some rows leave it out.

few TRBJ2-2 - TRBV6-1 TGTGCCAGCGGGGACCGCCCCACCGGGGAGCTGTTTTTT CASGDRPTGELFF
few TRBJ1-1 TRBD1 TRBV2 TGTGCCAGCAGTGAAGGACAGGGAGGCACTGAAGCTTTCTTT CASSEGQGGTEAFF
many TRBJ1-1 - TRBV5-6 TGTGCCAGCAGCTTAAGCGGCAGAACAAACACTGAAGCTTTCTTT CASSLSGRTNTEAFF
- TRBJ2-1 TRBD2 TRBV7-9 TGTGCCAGCAGCATTAGCGGGCCCTCCTACAATGAGCAGTTCTTC CASSISGPSYNEQFF
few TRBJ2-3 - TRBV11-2 TGTGCCAGCAGCTTAGATGGGGGAGCTTTCACAGATACGCAGTATTTT CASSLDGGAFTDTQYF
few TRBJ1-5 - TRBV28 TGTGCCAGCAGTTTAGGGGGGGCCCAGCATTTT CASSLGGAQHF
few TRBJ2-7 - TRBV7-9 TGTGCCACCTATATGGGGTACGAGCAGTACTTC CATYMGYEQYF
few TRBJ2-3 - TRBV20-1 TGCAGTGCTCCGATGGGGGGCTCGGCGGGCACAGATACGCAGTATTTT CSAPMGGSAGTDTQYF
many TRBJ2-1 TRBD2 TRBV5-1 TGCGCCAGCAGCACTACTAGCGGGGGGGCCGGTTACAATGAGCAGTTCTTC CASSTTSGGAGYNEQFF
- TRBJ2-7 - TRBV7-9 TGTGCCAGCACCCTAGGACAGTTCTACGAGCAGTACTTC CASTLGQFYEQYF
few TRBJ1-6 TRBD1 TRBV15 TGTGCCACCAGCAGCCGGGACAGGGGTAATTCACCCCTCCACTTT CATSSRDRGNSPLHF
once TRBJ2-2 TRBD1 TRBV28 TGTGCCAGCAGTCCCTTCAGGGGGCTACGCAGCGGGGAGCTGTTTTTT CASSPFRGLRSGELFF
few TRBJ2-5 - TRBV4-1 TGCGCCAGCAGCCAAGATACCCGGGGGCGGGAGACCCAGTACTTC CASSQDTRGRETQYF
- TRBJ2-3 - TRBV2 TGTGCCAGCAAGGGGGGTGTATCGACAGATACGCAGTATTTT CASKGGVSTDTQYF
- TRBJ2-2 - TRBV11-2 TGTGCCAGCAGCCCATCAGCCTCGAACACCGGGGAGCTGTTTTTT CASSPSASNTGELFF
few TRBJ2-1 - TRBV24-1 TGTGCCACCAGTGATTACTATAATGAGCAGTTCTTC CATSDYYNEQFF
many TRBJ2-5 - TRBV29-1 TGCAGCGTTGACTGGGGCGCTGGGGGAGAGACCCAGTACTTC CSVDWGAGGETQYF
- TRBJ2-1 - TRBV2 TGTGCCAGCAGTGATAGGGCTACTCGGGAAATTGAGCAGTTCTTC CASSDRATREIEQFF
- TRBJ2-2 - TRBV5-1 TGCGCCAGCAGCGACTACAGATCGAACACCGGGGAGCTGTTTTTT CASSDYRSNTGELFF
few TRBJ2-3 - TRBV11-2 TGTGCCAGCAGCATGATCAGGGGCCGCACAGATACGCAGTATTTT CASSMIRGRTDTQYF
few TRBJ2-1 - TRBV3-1 TGTGCCAGCAGCCAAGAGACATCTTCGCGGGATGAGCAGTTCTTC CASSQETSSRDEQFF
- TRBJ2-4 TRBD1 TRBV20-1 TGCAGTGCACTCCGATCGGGACAGGGGGCGCACATTCAGTACTTC CSALRSGQGAHIQYF
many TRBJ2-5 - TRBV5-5 TGTGCCAGCAGCTTTCGGACTACCCAAGAGACCCAGTACTTC CASSFRTTQETQYF
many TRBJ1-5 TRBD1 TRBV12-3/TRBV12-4 TGTGCCAGCAGTTTCGGACAGGGAGGTCAGCCCCAGCATTTT CASSFGQGGQPQHF
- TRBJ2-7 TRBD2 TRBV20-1 TGCAGTGCTCAGGAGCTGACTAGCGGGAGTTGGTCCTACGAGCAGTACTTC CSAQELTSGSWSYEQYF
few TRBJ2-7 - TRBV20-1 TGCAGTGCTAGTCTTCGCAGGGGCGAGCAGTACTTC CSASLRRGEQYF
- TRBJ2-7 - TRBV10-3 TGTGCCATCAGTGAACAGGGTATAAAGGACGAGCAGTACTTC CAISEQGIKDEQYF
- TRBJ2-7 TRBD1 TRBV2 TGTGCCAGCAGTGCCTTCACCGGGACAGGGAACTACGAGCAGTACTTC CASSAFTGTGNYEQYF
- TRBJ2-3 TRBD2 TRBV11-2 TGTGCCAGCAGCTTAGAACCAGCGGGGGGGCTTGATACGCAGTATTTT CASSLEPAGGLDTQYF
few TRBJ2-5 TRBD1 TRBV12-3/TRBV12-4 TGTGCCAGCAGTCGGGACAGACCAGAATGGGAGACCCAGTACTTC CASSRDRPEWETQYF
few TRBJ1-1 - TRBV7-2 TGTGCCAGCAGCTTATACCAAGGGTTTACTGAAGCTTTCTTT CASSLYQGFTEAFF
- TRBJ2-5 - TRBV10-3 TGTGCCATCAGGGACAGCCAAGAGACCCAGTACTTC CAIRDSQETQYF
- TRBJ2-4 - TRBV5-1 TGCGCCAGCAGCTTGGAGCGAAACATTCAGTACTTC CASSLERNIQYF
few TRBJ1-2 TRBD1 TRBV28 TGTGCCAGCAGTAAAACAGGGGCCGCTAACTATGGCTACACCTTC CASSKTGAANYGYTF
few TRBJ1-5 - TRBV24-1 TGTGCCACCAGTGATAGCCGGGGACCGTACAATCAGCCCCAGCATTTT CATSDSRGPYNQPQHF
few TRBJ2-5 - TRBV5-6 TGTGCCAGCAGCCAAGGTAGTTTAGGAGAGACCCAGTACTTC CASSQGSLGETQYF
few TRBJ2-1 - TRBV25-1 TGTGCCAGCAGTGAATCAGGGATTAATGAGCAGTTCTTC CASSESGINEQFF
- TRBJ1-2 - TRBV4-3 TGCGCCAGCAGCCAAGTCGCAGGGAGGGGAGGCTACACCTTC CASSQVAGRGGYTF
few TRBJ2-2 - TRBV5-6 TGTGCCAGCAGCTTGGAGGTTACGGGGGAGCTGTTTTTT CASSLEVTGELFF
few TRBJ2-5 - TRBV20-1 TGCAGTGCTATGCTAGCGAACCAAGAGACCCAGTACTTC CSAMLANQETQYF
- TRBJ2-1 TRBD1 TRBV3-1 TGTGCCGGCAGTGACCTGATGGGACAGGGAGCTGAGCAGTTCTTT CAGSDLMGQGAEQFF
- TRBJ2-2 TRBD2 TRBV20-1 TGCAGTGCTAGAGATGGGGGGAGGGCCACCGGGGAGCTGTTTTTT CSARDGGRATGELFF
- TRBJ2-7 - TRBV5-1 TGCGCCAGCACTGGAGCCGCCTACGAGCAGTACTTC CASTGAAYEQYF
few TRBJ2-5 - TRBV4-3 TGCGCCAGCAGCCAAGAACAGGGTGGGGGGACCCAGTACTTC CASSQEQGGGTQYF
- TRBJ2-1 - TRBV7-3 TGTGCCAGCAGCTTAAAGGGGCAGGGCTCCTACAATGAGCAGTTCTTC CASSLKGQGSYNEQFF
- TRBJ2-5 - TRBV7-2 TGTGCCAGCAGCTTAAACATACCGGGGGAGACCCAGTACTTC CASSLNIPGETQYF
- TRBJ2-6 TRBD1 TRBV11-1 TGTGCCAGCAGGCGATCCGACAGGGGGCTGACTGGGGCCAACGTCCTGACTTTC CASRRSDRGLTGANVLTF
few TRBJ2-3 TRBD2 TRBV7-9 TGTGCCACTTGGACTAGCGGGGGCACAGATACGCAGTATTTT CATWTSGGTDTQYF
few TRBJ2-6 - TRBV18 TGTGCCAGCTCACCACCGGGACGTCTCTCTGGGGCCAACGTCCTGACTTTC CASSPPGRLSGANVLTF
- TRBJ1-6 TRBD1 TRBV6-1 TGTGCCAGCACTCCCTCACCGGGACAGGGAGGTTCACCCCTCCACTTT CASTPSPGQGGSPLHF
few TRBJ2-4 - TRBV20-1 TGCAGTGCCTCCCTAGAGGGTTCGATTAACGGCATTCAGTACTTC CSASLEGSINGIQYF
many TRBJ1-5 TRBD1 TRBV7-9 TGTGCCAGCAGCCTCGACAGGGGCGGGCAGCCCCAGCATTTT CASSLDRGGQPQHF
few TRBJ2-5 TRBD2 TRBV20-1 TGCAGTGCTAGGAGCCTAGCGGGGAACCAAGAGACCCAGTACTTC CSARSLAGNQETQYF
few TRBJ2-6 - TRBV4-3 TGCGCCAGCAGCCAAGAGGCCTTCTCTGGGGCCAACGTCCTGACTTTC CASSQEAFSGANVLTF
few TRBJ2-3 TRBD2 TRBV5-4 TGTGTTGGAGGGGCTAGCGGGACTAGCACAGATACGCAGTATTTT CVGGASGTSTDTQYF